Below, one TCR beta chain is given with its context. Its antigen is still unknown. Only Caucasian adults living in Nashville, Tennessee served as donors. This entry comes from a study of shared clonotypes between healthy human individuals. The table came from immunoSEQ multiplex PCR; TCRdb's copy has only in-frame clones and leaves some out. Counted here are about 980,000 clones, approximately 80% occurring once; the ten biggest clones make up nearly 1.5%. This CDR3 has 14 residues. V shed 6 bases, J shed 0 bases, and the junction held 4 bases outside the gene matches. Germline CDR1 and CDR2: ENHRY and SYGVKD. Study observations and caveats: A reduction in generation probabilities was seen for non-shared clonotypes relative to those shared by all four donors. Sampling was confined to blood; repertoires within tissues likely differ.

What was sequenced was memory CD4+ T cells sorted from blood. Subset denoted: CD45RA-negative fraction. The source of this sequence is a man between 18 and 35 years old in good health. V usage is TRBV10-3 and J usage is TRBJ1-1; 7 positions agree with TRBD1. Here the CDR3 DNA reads TGTGCCATCAGGATTACAGGGGTGAACACTGAAGCTTTCTTT. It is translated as CAIRITGVNTEAFF.